What follows are 11 T cell receptor beta chains derived from one specimen sequenced in a study of cytomegalovirus exposure and HLA in healthy donors. Assay used: immunoSEQ multiplex PCR; TCRdb lists only in-frame clones, some missing. The sample has 190,000 or so clones, roughly 88% seen once. The sequenced sample was PBMCs. These TCRs come from a woman in her 30s in good health and CMV-seropositive.

The rearrangement joins TRBV10-3 to TRBJ1-3; D uncertain. CDR1 is ENHRY, CDR2 SYGVKD, per germline. Trimming shortened V by 2 bases and J by 4 bases, and 15 bases separated the two germline ends. This CDR3 is 16 amino acids long. This chain's CDR3 is CAISEGRAGRGNTIYF. CDR3 bases: TGTGCCATCAGTGAGGGGCGTGCAGGTCGAGGAAACACCATATATTTT.

The genes are TRBV14 and TRBJ2-1; D is perhaps TRBD2 (6 bases). V lost 0 bases and J lost 10, with 13 bases in between. Germline CDR1 SGHDN, CDR2 FVKESK. This CDR3 has 14 amino acids. In DNA, the CDR3 is TGTGCCAGCAGCCAAGATGGGACGGGAGTGGAGCAGTTCTTC. Residues: CASSQDGTGVEQFF.

This sequence joins TRBV5-1 and TRBJ2-7; the match to TRBD1 covers 10 bases. With V trimmed by 1 base and J by 5 bases, 6 bases remained unmatched. The CDR3 is made up of 15 amino acids. Germline V CDR1 and CDR2: SGHRS, YFSETQ. DNA of the CDR3: TGCGCCAGCAGCTTGAGGACAGGGGGATGGAACGAGCAGTACTTC. Translated: CASSLRTGGWNEQYF.

This clone was observed a few times. The same CDR3 also results from other DNA sequences found in this sample. V usage is TRBV29-1 and J usage is TRBJ1-2; a weak D match, TRBD1 (5 bases). V was trimmed by 1 base and J by 7 bases, leaving 7 bases between them. The germline V gene has CDR1 SQVTM and CDR2 ANQGSEA. There are 11 residues in the CDR3. CDR3 sequence: CSVEGGGGYTF. As DNA, the CDR3 is TGCAGCGTTGAAGGCGGGGGTGGCTACACCTTC. Full variable domain (missing parts from reference TRBV29-1 and TRBJ1-2): SAVISQKPSRDICQRGTSLTIQCQVDSQVTMMFWYRQQPGQSLTLIATANQGSEATYESGFVIDKFPISRPNLTFSTLTVSNMSPEDSSIYLCSVEGGGGYTFGSGTRLTVV.

CDR3 bases: TGTGCCAGCAGCTCTCACGGTGAATTAATATCCTATGGCTACACCTTC. This encodes CASSSHGELISYGYTF. The chain couples TRBV5-8 to TRBJ1-2, with D unclear. The CDR3 runs 16 residues. V lost 3 bases to trimming and J lost 4 bases, with 19 bases between them. Germline CDR1 is SGHTS and CDR2 is YDEGEE.

The J gene is TRBJ1-1, the V gene TRBV25-1, with 8 bases aligning to TRBD1. Germline CDR1 and CDR2: MGHDK and SYGVNS. V lost 4 bases to trimming and J lost 3 bases; unmatched junction nucleotides: 10. The CDR3 sequence is 16 residues long. The CDR3 sequence: CASSVSGRGLDTEAFF. Here the CDR3 DNA reads TGTGCCAGCAGTGTTTCGGGCAGGGGGCTTGACACTGAAGCTTTCTTT.

V is TRBV29-1 and J is TRBJ2-6; weak D call: TRBD2 (5 bases). The CDR3 contains 17 residues. Between the trimmed V and J ends, which lost 2 bases and 1 base, there was a span of 15 bases. Germline-derived CDR1 and CDR2 are SQVTM and ANQGSEA. The CDR3 region has the DNA TGCAGCGTTGAACCTGCTAGCTCTACTTCTGGGGCCAACGTCCTGACTTTC. Amino acid sequence: CSVEPASSTSGANVLTF.

This chain uses TRBV6-6 with TRBJ2-1, with a weak D call TRBD1 (6 bases). V lost 4 bases and J 6 bases, leaving 10 bases between the germline ends. The germline gives CDR1 MNHNY, CDR2 SVGAGI (reference sequence). The CDR3 has 13 amino acids. The CDR3 DNA sequence: TGTGCCAGCAGTTTACCCAGGGGCAATGAGCAGTTCTTC. Protein sequence: CASSLPRGNEQFF.

CDR3 bases: TGTGCCAGCTCACTGAATACAGGGGTCGACGAGCAGTACTTC. Translating gives CASSLNTGVDEQYF. This chain uses TRBV18 with TRBJ2-7, with 7 positions matching TRBD1. Germline V CDR1 and CDR2: KGHSH, LQKENI. The CDR3 spans 14 residues. V was pared by 4 bases and J by 5 bases, with 8 bases of the junction left unmatched.

V usage is TRBV10-3 and J usage is TRBJ2-7, with TRBD2 identical over 7 bases. Germline CDR1 and CDR2: ENHRY and SYGVKD. V trimming: 8 bases; J trimming: 3 bases; junction bases outside the gene matches: 1. The CDR3 totals 11 residues. CDR3 coding DNA: TGTGCCATCTCTAGCGGCTACGAGCAGTACTTC. Its protein is CAISSGYEQYF.

The chain links TRBV5-6 to TRBJ2-7; 7 bases match TRBD1. Germline-derived CDR1 and CDR2 are SGHDT and YYEEEE. V was pared by 5 bases and J by 6 bases, with 8 bases of the junction left unmatched. This CDR3 comprises 13 residues. Here the CDR3 DNA reads TGTGCCAGCAGTTATACAGGGGCGGGCGAGCAGTACTTC. This sequence encodes CASSYTGAGEQYF.